These 29 T cell receptor beta chains share one sample of origin, sequenced in a study of CD8+CD57+ T cells in acquired aplastic anemia. Template material for TCR beta VDJ and CDR3 profiling consisted of genomic DNA. Each CDR3 protein gets one entry after TCRdb re-called the reads with MiXCR. This sample has about 190,000 distinct CDR3 sequences, with around half found just once. The specimen was sorted CD4+, CD8+, or CD8+CD57+ T cells (not recorded which) from PBMCs. Receptor source: a human donor in good health, serving as a control.

V and J are TRBV5-1 and TRBJ2-2; no firm D call. This CDR3 comprises 12 residues. From germline, CDR1 is SGHRS and CDR2 YFSETQ. Trimming cost V 7 bases and J 5 bases, with 9 bases left between them. CDR3 in amino acids: CASLGWTGELFF. As DNA, the CDR3 is TGCGCCAGCCTGGGGTGGACCGGGGAGCTGTTTTTT.

The chain couples TRBV7-8 to TRBJ2-7, with D perhaps matching TRBD1 (6 bases). Germline values: CDR1 SGHVS, CDR2 FQNEAQ. With 1 base removed from V and 5 bases from J, the gap between germline ends came to 12 bases. The CDR3 length is 14 residues. CDR3 in amino acids: CASSLDRVAHEQYF. The CDR3 nucleotides read TGTGCCAGCAGCTTAGACAGGGTGGCCCACGAGCAGTACTTC.

This chain links TRBV7-9 with TRBJ2-3; TRBD2 matches 7 bases. CDR3 length: 17 residues. Trimming cost V 5 bases and J 9 bases; bases outside gene matches: 20. CDR1 is SEHNR and CDR2 is FQNEAQ in the germline V gene (reference sequence). The CDR3 coding sequence is TGTGCCAGCAGCCAAGCGGGGAAAATGCGGGGGAAAATCACGCAGTATTTT. It yields the protein CASSQAGKMRGKITQYF.

The chain combines TRBV5-1 with TRBJ1-4, with D uncertain. This CDR3 is built from 15 residues. CDR1 SGHRS and CDR2 YFSETQ come from the germline V gene. V was pared by 2 bases and J by 8 bases, with 16 bases between. CDR3 in DNA: TGCGCCAGCAGCTTTGGGCGTCTCGTCGTCGAAAAACTGTTTTTT. Protein: CASSFGRLVVEKLFF. Combining the CDR3 with reference TRBV5-1 and TRBJ1-4 gives the whole variable domain KAGVTQTPRYLIKTRGQQVTLSCSPISGHRSVSWYQQTPGQGLQFLFEYFSETQRNKGNFPGRFSGRQFSNSRSEMNVSTLELGDSALYLCASSFGRLVVEKLFFGSGTQLSVL.

This clonotype has more than one count but fewer than ten. The chain employs TRBV6-5 and TRBJ1-3, with a possible D match to TRBD1 (6 bases). Trimming pared 1 base from V and 0 bases from J, leaving 10 bases between. The CDR3 spans 16 residues. Germline V gene lookup returns CDR1 MNHEY and CDR2 SVGAGI. CDR3 in DNA: TGTGCCAGCAGTTACTTGGGGGCCGGCTCTGGAAACACCATATATTTT. It codes for CASSYLGAGSGNTIYF.

This chain uses TRBV6-2 or TRBV6-3 with TRBJ2-5, with a tentative D call TRBD2 (7 bases). Looked up from germline, CDR1 is MNHEY and CDR2 is SVGEGT. Deletions cut 2 bases from V and 9 bases from J, with 13 bases between. CDR3 size: 13 residues. The CDR3 coding sequence is TGTGCCAGCAGTTACGGGAGGGGGGAAGCCCAGTACTTC. It translates to CASSYGRGEAQYF.

The chain couples TRBV9 to TRBJ2-1; D is possibly TRBD2 (5 bases). Germline assignment: CDR1 SGDLS and CDR2 YYNGEE. CDR3 length: 15 residues. V lost 3 bases and J 0 bases, leaving 10 bases between the germline ends. Written as DNA, the CDR3 is TGTGCCAGCAGCGCTCGGGGAAGCTCCTACAATGAGCAGTTCTTC. This encodes CASSARGSSYNEQFF.

This rearrangement joins TRBV6-1 to TRBJ1-5; 7 positions agree with TRBD1. Per the germline V gene, CDR1 is MNHNS and CDR2 is SASEGT. V gave up 3 bases and J gave up 6 bases; unmatched junction bases: 8. This CDR3 is built from 15 residues. CDR3 sequence: CASSESRDRGQPQHF. The CDR3 DNA reads as TGTGCCAGCAGTGAGTCCCGGGACAGAGGTCAGCCCCAGCATTTT.

V usage is TRBV29-1 and J usage is TRBJ1-2, with TRBD1 matching 7 bases. After removal of 4 bases from V and 6 bases from J, the junction contained 11 bases not matched to a gene. Germline V gene lookup returns CDR1 SQVTM and CDR2 ANQGSEA. This CDR3 region has 14 residues. CDR3 DNA sequence: TGCAGCGTTGTGAGGGACCCGACAGGGAATGGCTACACCTTC. It is translated as CSVVRDPTGNGYTF.

The genes are TRBV20-1 and TRBJ1-5; D gene ambiguous. The CDR3 length is 13 residues. Germline V CDR1 and CDR2: DFQATT, SNEGSKA (reference sequence). V was shortened by 3 bases and J by 6 bases, with 12 bases between the two germline ends. Here the CDR3 DNA reads TGCAGTGCTAGGGCGGGAGTGAGTCAGCCCCAGCATTTT. Its translation: CSARAGVSQPQHF.

This clonotype was detected many times. The chain links TRBV20-1 to TRBJ1-2; D ambiguous. This CDR3 has 13 amino acids. Per germline, CDR1 DFQATT and CDR2 SNEGSKA (reference sequence). The V gene lost 1 base and the J gene lost 5 bases, with 11 bases spanning the gap. CDR3 nucleotides: TGCAGTGCTAGAGTTGGCCGCGGATATGGCTACACCTTC. The encoded protein is CSARVGRGYGYTF.

For this clonotype: One base away lies a much larger clone, so this may be a sequencing read error. No conserved phenylalanine or tryptophan ends this CDR3, so it is likely a read error. This chain links TRBV28 with TRBJ1-6; TRBD1 matches at 10 bases. The CDR3 runs 15 residues. Trimming removed 6 bases from V and 7 bases from J; junction bases left unmatched: 6. The germline V gene encodes CDR1 MDHEN and CDR2 SYDVKM. CDR3 residues: CASRTPGQGNSPLHL. CDR3 in DNA: TGTGCCAGCAGGACGCCGGGACAGGGGAATTCACCCCTCCACCTT.

In its sample, this clonotype was seen many times. The chain carries TRBV25-1 and TRBJ1-6, with unresolved D. V gave up 1 base and J gave up 8 bases, with 21 bases separating them. The CDR3 sequence is 18 residues long. Germline V CDR1 and CDR2: MGHDK, SYGVNS. CDR3 residues: CASSELGSAYLTDSPLHF. DNA of the CDR3: TGTGCCAGCAGTGAATTGGGGTCGGCCTATCTTACAGATTCACCCCTCCACTTT.

This clonotype turned up a few times. A junction boundary mismatches the germline segment, possibly from a read error. The chain carries TRBV4-1 and TRBJ1-5; D not resolved. The CDR3 has 9 amino acids. Germline values: CDR1 MGHRA, CDR2 YSYEKL. The CDR3 loop reads CASSQPQHF. The CDR3 DNA is TGTGCCAGCAGCCAACCCCAGCATTTT.

V and J are TRBV5-1 and TRBJ1-2; D may be TRBD1 (6 bases). CDR3 size: 15 residues. Trimming took 1 base from V and 0 from J, leaving 10 bases between them. Germline assignment: CDR1 SGHRS and CDR2 YFSETQ. This CDR3 reads CASSLSDRANYGYTF. CDR3 nucleotides: TGCGCCAGCAGCTTGTCGGACAGAGCTAACTATGGCTACACCTTC.

This clonotype was counted many times. One junction end disagrees with the germline gene, perhaps due to a read error. The rearrangement uses TRBV7-7 and TRBJ2-3; D uncertain. Germline assignment: CDR1 SSHAT and CDR2 FNYEAQ (reference sequence). The CDR3 consists of 15 residues. The CDR3 loop reads CASSLGFSPTDTQYF. The CDR3 nucleotides are TGTGCTAGCAGCTTAGGCTTTTCCCCCACAGATACGCAGTATTTT.

This clonotype appeared many times. CDR3 residues: CASSVITGGYTF. Written as DNA, the CDR3 is TGTGCCAGCAGTGTGATAACTGGTGGCTACACCTTC. The V and J genes are TRBV2 and TRBJ1-2, with no clear D. Trimming took 4 bases from V and 7 from J, leaving 10 bases between them. Germline loops: CDR1 SNHLY, CDR2 FYNNEI. There are 12 residues in the CDR3.

This chain uses TRBV7-2 with TRBJ2-7, with unresolved D. Trimming left V 5 bases short and J 0 bases short, with 11 bases between. The CDR3 is 14 residues long. In germline, CDR1 is SGHTA, CDR2 FQGNSA. CDR3 in DNA: TGTGCCAGCAGCCCGGACGACACCTCCTACGAGCAGTACTTC. Protein sequence: CASSPDDTSYEQYF.

CDR3: CASSLRTRPDTQYF. The CDR3 DNA sequence: TGTGCCAGCAGCTTAAGGACAAGACCAGATACGCAGTATTTT. The chain is built from TRBV7-8 and TRBJ2-3, with D maybe TRBD1 (5 bases). V was cut by 2 bases and J by 4 bases, with 10 bases left in between. The CDR3 spans 14 residues. Germline V CDR1 and CDR2: SGHVS, FQNEAQ.

This clonotype was seen many times. This sequence joins TRBV18 and TRBJ1-6; D remains ambiguous. Germline CDR1 and CDR2: KGHSH and LQKENI. V was shortened by 0 bases and J by 8 bases, with 2 bases between the two germline ends. This CDR3 is built from 12 residues. In DNA, the CDR3 is TGTGCCAGCTCACCACCGGATTCACCCCTCCACTTT. Amino acids: CASSPPDSPLHF.

This chain connects TRBV24-1 to TRBJ2-5; 10 bases match TRBD2. Germline V CDR1 and CDR2: KGHDR, SFDVKD. With V trimmed by 5 bases and J by 4 bases, 6 bases remained unmatched. The CDR3 is 15 residues long. CDR3 protein: CATSGTSGAPETQYF. The CDR3 DNA sequence: TGTGCCACCAGTGGTACTAGCGGGGCCCCAGAGACCCAGTACTTC.

This clonotype was detected only a few times. Written as DNA, the CDR3 is TGCGCCAGCAGCCCAAGACTAGCGGGAGAGACCCAGTACTTC. It is translated as CASSPRLAGETQYF. The J gene is TRBJ2-5, the V gene TRBV4-1; 10 bases match TRBD2. The V and J ends lost 4 bases and 4 bases, in that order; junction bases with no gene match: 3. This CDR3 spans 14 amino acids. Germline assignment: CDR1 MGHRA and CDR2 YSYEKL.

The V and J genes are TRBV2 and TRBJ2-3, with TRBD2 matching over 10 bases. Germline V lookup: CDR1 SNHLY, CDR2 FYNNEI. The CDR3 is 14 residues long. The V segment lost 3 bases and the J segment 4 bases; nucleotides outside the gene matches: 1. The chain's CDR3 is CASSDGLAADTQYF. The DNA of the CDR3 is TGTGCCAGCAGTGACGGACTAGCGGCAGATACGCAGTATTTT.

This sequence joins TRBV7-2 and TRBJ1-2; D unresolved. This CDR3 has 16 amino acids. The V end lost 1 base, the J end lost 0 bases, and 12 bases lay between the germline ends. Germline CDR1 is SGHTA and CDR2 is FQGNSA. In DNA, the CDR3 is TGTGCCAGCAGCTTAGATACCCCCCGACCTAACTATGGCTACACCTTC. Its translation is CASSLDTPRPNYGYTF.

The gene calls are TRBV20-1 and TRBJ2-5, with a possible D match to TRBD1 (6 bases). The ends were cut back, 6 bases at V and 4 bases at J, with 12 bases in the middle. Looked up from germline, CDR1 is DFQATT and CDR2 is SNEGSKA (reference sequence). This CDR3 region has 12 residues. CDR3 residues: CSARTEGETQYF. In nucleotides, the CDR3 is TGCAGTGCCAGGACAGAAGGAGAGACCCAGTACTTC.

The J gene is TRBJ2-7, the V gene TRBV12-3 or TRBV12-4; 7 bases map to TRBD1. Trimming at V came to 5 bases and at J to 2 bases, leaving 12 bases not matched to a gene. The CDR3 spans 16 residues. This CDR3 reads CASSPPPGQLAYEQYF. The CDR3 nucleotides read TGTGCCAGCAGTCCACCGCCGGGACAGTTGGCCTACGAGCAGTACTTC.

This clonotype was seen a single time. This chain connects TRBV12-5 to TRBJ2-7, with unresolved D. Germline V gene lookup returns CDR1 LGHNT and CDR2 FRNRAP. The CDR3 runs to 12 residues. The V end lost 1 base, the J end lost 7 bases, and 8 bases lay between the germline ends. The CDR3 sequence is CASGLERTEQYF. The CDR3 DNA is TGTGCTAGTGGTTTGGAACGCACAGAGCAGTACTTC.

This clonotype was seen repeatedly, ten times or more. The genes are TRBV6-5 and TRBJ1-1, with D possibly TRBD1 on 6 matching bases. V gave up 6 bases and J gave up 7 bases, with 12 bases separating them. Per germline, CDR1 MNHEY and CDR2 SVGAGI. The CDR3 is 12 residues long. CDR3 coding DNA: TGTGCCAGCAGCCGAGACAGGCTTGAAGCTTTCTTT. This encodes CASSRDRLEAFF.

This clonotype was detected ten times or more. The gene calls are TRBV5-4 and TRBJ1-5; D is uncertain. There are 14 residues in the CDR3. Germline CDR1 is SGHNT and CDR2 is YYREEE (reference sequence). Trimming pared 2 bases from V and 6 bases from J, leaving 12 bases between. CDR3 sequence reads: CASSLKGNGQPQHF. CDR3 nucleotides: TGTGCCAGCAGCTTAAAAGGCAATGGTCAGCCCCAGCATTTT. The whole variable domain, filled in from reference TRBV5-4 and TRBJ1-5, reads ETGVTQSPTHLIKTRGQQVTLRCSSQSGHNTVSWYQQALGQGPQFIFQYYREEENGRGNFPPRFSGLQFPNYSSELNVNALELDDSALYLCASSLKGNGQPQHFGDGTRLSIL.